These 2 T cell receptor beta chains originate from one sample sequenced in a study of vaccination effects on CD4 cells after COVID-19. Method: immunoSEQ multiplex PCR; TCRdb's copy keeps in-frame clones and lacks some. The profile shows tens of thousands of clones, around 73% of them singletons. No cognate antigen is known for these TCRs. Viral peptide pools were used in the ViraFEST assay to expand antigen-specific CD4+ T cells, and sequencing came afterward. Cultured cells yielded isolated CD4+ T cells after around 9 days. The person had PCR-confirmed SARS-CoV-2 infection between March and December 2020. The material was CD4+ T cells from PBMCs cultured with HCoV-NL63 spike peptides, obtained before COVID-19 vaccination. These receptors were collected from a human donor who had a prior SARS-CoV-2 infection.

J is TRBJ1-3 and V is TRBV18, with a possible D match to TRBD1 (5 bases). The CDR3 runs 21 residues. CDR1 and CDR2 from the germline V gene are KGHSH and LQKENI. The V gene lost 0 bases and the J gene lost 0 bases, with 24 bases spanning the gap. Written as DNA, the CDR3 is TGTGCCAGCTCACCACCTAATTACCTAAAAAACACAGGAGACTCTGGAAACACCATATATTTT. Its translation is CASSPPNYLKNTGDSGNTIYF.

This rearrangement joins TRBV11-3 to TRBJ2-3; a weak D match, TRBD2 (6 bases). Germline-derived CDR1 and CDR2 are SGHNT and YENEEA. This CDR3 contains 16 residues. V was pared by 5 bases and J by 0 bases, with 15 bases between. CDR3 sequence: CASSHGTLVSTDTQYF. CDR3 coding DNA: TGTGCCAGCAGCCACGGGACTTTGGTTAGCACAGATACGCAGTATTTT.